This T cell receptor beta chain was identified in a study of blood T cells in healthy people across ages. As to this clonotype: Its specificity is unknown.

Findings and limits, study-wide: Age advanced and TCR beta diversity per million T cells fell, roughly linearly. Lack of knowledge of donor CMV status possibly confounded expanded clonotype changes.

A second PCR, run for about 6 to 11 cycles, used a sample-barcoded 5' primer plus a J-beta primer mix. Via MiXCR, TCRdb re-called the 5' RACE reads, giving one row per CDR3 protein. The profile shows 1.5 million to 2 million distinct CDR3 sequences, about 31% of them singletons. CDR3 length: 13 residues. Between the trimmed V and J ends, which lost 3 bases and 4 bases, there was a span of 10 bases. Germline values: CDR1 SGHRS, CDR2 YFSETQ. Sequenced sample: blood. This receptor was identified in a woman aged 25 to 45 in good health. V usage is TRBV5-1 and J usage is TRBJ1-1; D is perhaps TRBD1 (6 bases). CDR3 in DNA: TGCGCCAGCAGCTCGTGGGGGGCCACTGAAGCTTTCTTT. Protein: CASSSWGATEAFF.